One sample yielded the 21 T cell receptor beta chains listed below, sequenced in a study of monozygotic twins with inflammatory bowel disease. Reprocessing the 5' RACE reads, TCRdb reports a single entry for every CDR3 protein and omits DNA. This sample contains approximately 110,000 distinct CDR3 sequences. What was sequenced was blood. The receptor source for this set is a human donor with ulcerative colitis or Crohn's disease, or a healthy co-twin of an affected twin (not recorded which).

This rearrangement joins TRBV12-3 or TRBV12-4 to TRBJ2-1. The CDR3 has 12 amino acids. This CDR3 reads CASSEPRETKFF.

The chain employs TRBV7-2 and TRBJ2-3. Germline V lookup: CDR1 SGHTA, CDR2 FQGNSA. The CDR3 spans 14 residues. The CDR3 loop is CASTLASSTDTQYF.

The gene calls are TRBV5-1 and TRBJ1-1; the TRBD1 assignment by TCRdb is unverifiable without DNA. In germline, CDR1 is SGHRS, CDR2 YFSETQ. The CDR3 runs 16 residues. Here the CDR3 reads CASSSSRTGGNTEAFF.

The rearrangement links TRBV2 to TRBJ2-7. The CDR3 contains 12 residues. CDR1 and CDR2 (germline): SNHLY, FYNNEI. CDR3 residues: CASSEQSYEQYF.

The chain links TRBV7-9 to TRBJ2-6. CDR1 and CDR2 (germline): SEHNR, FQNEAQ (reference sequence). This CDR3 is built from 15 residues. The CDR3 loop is CASSFGLAGANVLTF.

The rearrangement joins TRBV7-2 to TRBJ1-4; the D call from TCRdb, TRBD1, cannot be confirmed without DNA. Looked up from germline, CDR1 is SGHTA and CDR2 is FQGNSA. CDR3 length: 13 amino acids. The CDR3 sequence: CASSYRPGEKLFF. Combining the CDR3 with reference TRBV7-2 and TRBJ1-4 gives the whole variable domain GAGVSQSPSNKVTEKGKDVELRCDPISGHTALYWYRQSLGQGLEFLIYFQGNSAPDKSGLPSDRFSAERTGGSVSTLTIQRTQQEDSAVYLCASSYRPGEKLFFGSGTQLSVL.

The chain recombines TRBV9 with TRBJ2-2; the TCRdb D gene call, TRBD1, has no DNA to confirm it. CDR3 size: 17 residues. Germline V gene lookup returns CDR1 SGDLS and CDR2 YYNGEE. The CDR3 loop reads CASSKGPGTGGIGELFF.

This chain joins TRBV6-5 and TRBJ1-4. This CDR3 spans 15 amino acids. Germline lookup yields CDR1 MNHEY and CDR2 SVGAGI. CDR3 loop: CASSYSGDVGEKLFF.

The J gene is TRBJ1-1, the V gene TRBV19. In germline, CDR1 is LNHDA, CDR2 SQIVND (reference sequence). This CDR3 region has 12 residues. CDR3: CASTWGNTEAFF.

The CDR3 loop reads CASSQDSGVAGELFF. The chain carries TRBV3-1 and TRBJ2-2; TCRdb proposes TRBD2, but this gene call is untestable without DNA. The V gene's germline CDR1 is LGHDT and CDR2 YNNKEL (reference sequence). The CDR3 consists of 15 residues.

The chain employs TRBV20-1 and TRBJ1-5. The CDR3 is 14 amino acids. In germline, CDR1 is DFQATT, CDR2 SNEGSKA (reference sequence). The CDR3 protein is CSARVQTAGQPQHF.

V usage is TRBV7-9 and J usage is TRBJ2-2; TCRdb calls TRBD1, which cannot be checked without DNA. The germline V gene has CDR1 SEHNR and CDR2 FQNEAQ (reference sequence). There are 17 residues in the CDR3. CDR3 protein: CASSLARQGADTGELFF.

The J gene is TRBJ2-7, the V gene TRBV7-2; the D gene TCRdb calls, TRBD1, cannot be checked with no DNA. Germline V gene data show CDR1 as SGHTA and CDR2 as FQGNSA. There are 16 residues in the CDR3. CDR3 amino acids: CASSLLGFGQSYEQYF.

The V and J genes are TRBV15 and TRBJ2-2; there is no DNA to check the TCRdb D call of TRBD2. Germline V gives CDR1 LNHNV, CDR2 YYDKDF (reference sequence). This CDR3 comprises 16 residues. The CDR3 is CATSWRLAKNTGELFF.

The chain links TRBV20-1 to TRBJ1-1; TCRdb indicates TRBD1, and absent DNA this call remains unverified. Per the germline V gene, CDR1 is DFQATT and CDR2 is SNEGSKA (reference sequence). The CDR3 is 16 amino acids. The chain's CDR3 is CSASARGTGGNTEAFF.

The CDR3 sequence is CATSRVSGQGGQPQHF. The rearrangement uses TRBV15 and TRBJ1-5; the TCRdb D gene call, TRBD1, has no DNA to confirm it. Germline-derived CDR1 and CDR2 are LNHNV and YYDKDF (reference sequence). The CDR3 has 16 residues.

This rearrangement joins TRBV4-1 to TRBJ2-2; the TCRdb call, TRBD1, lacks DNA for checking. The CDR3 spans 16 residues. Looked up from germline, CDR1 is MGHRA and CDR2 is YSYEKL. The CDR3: CASSPPGLANTGELFF.

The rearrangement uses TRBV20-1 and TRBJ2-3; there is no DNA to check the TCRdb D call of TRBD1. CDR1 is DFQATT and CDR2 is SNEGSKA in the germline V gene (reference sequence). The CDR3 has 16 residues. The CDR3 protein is CSAGGTPAPHTDTQYF.

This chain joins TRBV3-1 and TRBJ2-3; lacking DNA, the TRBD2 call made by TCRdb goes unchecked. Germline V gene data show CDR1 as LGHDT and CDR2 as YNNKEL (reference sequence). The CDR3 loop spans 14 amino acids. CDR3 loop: CASSQNSPPDTQYF.

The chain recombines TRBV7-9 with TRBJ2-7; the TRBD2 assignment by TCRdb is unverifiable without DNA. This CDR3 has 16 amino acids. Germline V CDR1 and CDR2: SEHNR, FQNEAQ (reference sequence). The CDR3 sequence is CASSLGADWRSYEQYF. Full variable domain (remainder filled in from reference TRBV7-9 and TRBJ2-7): DTGVSQNPRHKITKRGQNVTFRCDPISEHNRLYWYRQTLGQGPEFLTYFQNEAQLEKSRLLSDRFSAERPKGSFSTLEIQRTEQGDSAMYLCASSLGADWRSYEQYFGPGTRLTVT.

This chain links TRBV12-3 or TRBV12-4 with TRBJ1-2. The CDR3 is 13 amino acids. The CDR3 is CASSLWGSNGYTF.